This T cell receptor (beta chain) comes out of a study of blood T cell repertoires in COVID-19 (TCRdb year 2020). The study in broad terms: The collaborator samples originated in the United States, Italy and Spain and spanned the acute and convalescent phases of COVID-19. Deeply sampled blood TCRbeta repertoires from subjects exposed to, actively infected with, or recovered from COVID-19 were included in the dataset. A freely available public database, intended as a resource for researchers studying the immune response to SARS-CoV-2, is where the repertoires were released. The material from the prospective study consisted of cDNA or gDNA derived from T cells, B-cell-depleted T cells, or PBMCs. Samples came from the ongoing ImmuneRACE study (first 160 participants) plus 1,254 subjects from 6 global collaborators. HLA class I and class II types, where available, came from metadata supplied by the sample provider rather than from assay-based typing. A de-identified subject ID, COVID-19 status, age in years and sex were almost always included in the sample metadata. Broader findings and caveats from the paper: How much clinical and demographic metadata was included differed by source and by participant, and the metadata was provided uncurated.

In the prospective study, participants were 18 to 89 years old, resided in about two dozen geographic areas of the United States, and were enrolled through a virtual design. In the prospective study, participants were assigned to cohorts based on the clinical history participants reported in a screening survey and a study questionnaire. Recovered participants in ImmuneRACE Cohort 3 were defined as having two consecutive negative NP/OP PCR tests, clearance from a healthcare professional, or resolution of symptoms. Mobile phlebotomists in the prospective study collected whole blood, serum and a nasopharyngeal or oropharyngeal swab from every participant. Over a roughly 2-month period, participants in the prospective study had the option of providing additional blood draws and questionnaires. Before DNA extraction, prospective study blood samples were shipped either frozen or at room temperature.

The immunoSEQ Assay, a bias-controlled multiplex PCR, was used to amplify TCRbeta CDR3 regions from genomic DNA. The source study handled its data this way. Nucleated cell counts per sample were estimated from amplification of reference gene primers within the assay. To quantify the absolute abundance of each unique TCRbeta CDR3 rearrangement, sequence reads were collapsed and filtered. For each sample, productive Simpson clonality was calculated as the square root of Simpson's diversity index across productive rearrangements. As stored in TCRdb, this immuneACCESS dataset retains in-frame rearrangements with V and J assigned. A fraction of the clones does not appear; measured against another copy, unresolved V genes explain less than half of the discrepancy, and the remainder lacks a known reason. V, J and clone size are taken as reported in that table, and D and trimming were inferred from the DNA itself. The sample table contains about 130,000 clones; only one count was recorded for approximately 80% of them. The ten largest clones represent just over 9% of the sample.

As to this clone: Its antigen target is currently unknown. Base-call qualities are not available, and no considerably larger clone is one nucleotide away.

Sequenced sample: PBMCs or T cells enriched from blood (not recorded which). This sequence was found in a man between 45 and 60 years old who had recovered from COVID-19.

The sequenced DNA: TGTGCCAGTAGTAAACCGGGACAGGGGCACACTGAAGCTTTCTTT. This sequence encodes CASSKPGQGHTEAFF. The sequence joins TRBV19 to TRBJ1-1; 10 central bases correspond to TRBD1. The CDR3 holds 15 amino acids from the cysteine to the phenylalanine. CDR3 DNA is the only sequence kept; it has 45 bases, read in frame from the first base. The CDR1 and CDR2 encoded by the germline V gene (reference sequence) are LNHDA and SQIVND. V lost 4 bases and J lost 3 bases, and the count of bases not matched to a germline gene is 5.